The entry that follows covers one TCR beta chain sequence. This specimen comes from a study of blood T cell repertoires in COVID-19. The germline V gene encodes CDR1 SGDLS and CDR2 YYNGEE. J lost 7 bases, V lost 4 bases, and 8 bases had no gene match. CDR3 length: 15 residues. Some clones are missing from TCRdb's copy, which holds only in-frame ones; the method was immunoSEQ multiplex PCR. The repertoire holds 300,000 to 400,000 clones, with around 86% as singletons. Material: PBMCs or T cells enriched from blood (not recorded which). The sequence came from a woman in her thirties or forties with acute COVID-19. V usage is TRBV9 and J usage is TRBJ2-7; TRBD2 matches 13 bases. The CDR3 DNA reads as TGTGCCAGCAGCTTAGGGACTAGCGGGACACGGGAGCAGTACTTC. Its protein product is CASSLGTSGTREQYF.